The 5 T cell receptor beta chains below all came from one sample that was sequenced in a study of cytomegalovirus exposure and HLA in healthy donors. The study ran its PCR with 60 Vbeta and 13 Jbeta primers. Profiling relied on immunoSEQ multiplex PCR, and the TCRdb table lists in-frame clones only, not all of them. The repertoire holds some 160,000 clones, with about 72% as singletons. The sample taken for sequencing was PBMCs. The receptors shown here come from a male donor in good health and CMV-seronegative.

The chain carries TRBV2 and TRBJ2-3, with 11 positions matching TRBD2. V gave up 5 bases and J gave up 4 bases; unmatched junction bases: 20. This CDR3 comprises 20 residues. Germline V gene data show CDR1 as SNHLY and CDR2 as FYNNEI. The chain's CDR3 is CASSLLAGDSGAGGADTQYF. DNA for the CDR3: TGTGCCAGCAGTCTACTAGCGGGAGATTCAGGCGCAGGGGGGGCAGATACGCAGTATTTT.

The chain's CDR3 is CASSVGYRSSYNSPLHF. CDR3 sequence (DNA): TGTGCCAGCAGCGTAGGGTACAGGAGCTCCTATAATTCACCCCTCCACTTT. The chain links TRBV9 to TRBJ1-6, with a possible D match to TRBD1 (5 bases). The CDR3 runs 17 residues. V was clipped by 0 bases and J by 0 bases, with 10 bases between them. The germline V gene has CDR1 SGDLS and CDR2 YYNGEE.

The chain carries TRBV7-8 and TRBJ1-5; 9 nucleotides agree with TRBD1. This CDR3 region has 16 residues. Germline values: CDR1 SGHVS, CDR2 FQNEAQ. Trimming cost V 5 bases and J 3 bases; bases outside gene matches: 8. The CDR3 sequence: CASSPRDRANNQPQHF. CDR3 coding DNA: TGTGCCAGCAGCCCCCGGGACAGGGCGAACAATCAGCCCCAGCATTTT.

The V call is TRBV10-3, the J call TRBJ2-5, with 14 bases matching TRBD2. The trim removed 4 bases at V and 2 bases at J, leaving 3 bases unmatched. Germline values: CDR1 ENHRY, CDR2 SYGVKD. The CDR3 length is 16 residues. CDR3 sequence: CAISGGLAGGQETQYF. As DNA, the CDR3 is TGTGCCATCAGTGGTGGACTAGCGGGAGGACAAGAGACCCAGTACTTC.

The V and J genes are TRBV4-3 and TRBJ1-3; 8 nucleotides match TRBD1. With V trimmed by 3 bases and J by 3 bases, 10 bases remained unmatched. The CDR3 consists of 17 residues. Germline-derived CDR1 and CDR2 are LGHNA and YSLEER. CDR3 sequence reads: CASSHSTGQGGGNTIYF. DNA for the CDR3: TGCGCCAGCAGCCACTCTACCGGACAGGGAGGTGGAAACACCATATATTTT.